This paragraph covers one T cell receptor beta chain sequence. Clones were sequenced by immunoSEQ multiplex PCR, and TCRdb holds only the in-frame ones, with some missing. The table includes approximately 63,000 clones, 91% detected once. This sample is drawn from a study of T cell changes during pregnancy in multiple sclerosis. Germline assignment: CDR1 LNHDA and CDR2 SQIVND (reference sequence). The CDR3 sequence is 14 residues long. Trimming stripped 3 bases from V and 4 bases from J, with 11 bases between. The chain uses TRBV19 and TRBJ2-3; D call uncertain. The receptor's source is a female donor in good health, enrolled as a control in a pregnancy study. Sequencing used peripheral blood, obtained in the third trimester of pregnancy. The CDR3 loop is CASSIGSGADTQYF. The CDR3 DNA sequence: TGTGCCAGTAGTATCGGGTCCGGCGCAGATACGCAGTATTTT. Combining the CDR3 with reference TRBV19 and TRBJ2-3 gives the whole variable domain DGGITQSPKYLFRKEGQNVTLSCEQNLNHDAMYWYRQDPGQGLRLIYYSQIVNDFQKGDIAEGYSVSREKKESFPLTVTSAQKNPTAFYLCASSIGSGADTQYFGPGTRLTVL.